This is a list of T cell receptor beta chains from one sample in a study of T cell responses to AZD1222 COVID-19 vaccine. Data came from immunoSEQ multiplex PCR; TCRdb stores just in-frame clones and leaves some out. This table holds tens of thousands of clones, 87% found once. The sample in question was peripheral blood, obtained on day 0 of AZD1222 vaccination. These receptors were taken from an adult in good health. The CDR3 runs from the conserved cysteine through the conserved F or W. The order of the fields is CDR3 protein, CDR3 DNA, CDR3 length, clone size, V gene, D gene, J gene. A D gene is named only where the DNA matches it firmly. Size is stated for part of the rows, as once, few or many counts, or as a class when the clone is expanded.

CDR3: CASSLWPGQGAASPLHF
DNA: TGCGCCAGCAGCCTGTGGCCGGGACAGGGGGCGGCTTCACCCCTCCACTTT
length: 17
size: .
V: TRBV4-1
D: TRBD1
J: TRBJ1-6

CDR3: CAAGFGLRLKQYF
DNA: TGCGCCGCCGGTTTTGGGCTTCGACTAAAGCAGTATTTT
length: 13
size: .
V: TRBV10-2
D: .
J: TRBJ2-3

CDR3: CASRGIQGAQHF
DNA: TGTGCCAGCAGAGGAATCCAGGGGGCCCAGCATTTT
length: 12
size: .
V: TRBV25-1
D: TRBD1
J: TRBJ1-5

CDR3: CASSQDRGHGYTF
DNA: TGTGCCAGCAGCCAAGACAGGGGACATGGCTACACCTTC
length: 13
size: .
V: TRBV3-1/TRBV3-2
D: .
J: TRBJ1-2

CDR3: CASRATGVGGNTIYF
DNA: TGTGCCAGCAGAGCGACAGGGGTCGGTGGAAACACCATATATTTT
length: 15
size: .
V: TRBV6-5
D: TRBD1
J: TRBJ1-3

CDR3: CASSYFGRLNTEAFF
DNA: TGTGCCAGCAGTTACTTTGGGAGGTTAAACACTGAAGCTTTCTTT
length: 15
size: .
V: TRBV6-5
D: .
J: TRBJ1-1

CDR3: CASSLSKKGRGTDYEQYF
DNA: TGTGCCAGCAGTTTATCCAAGAAAGGGAGGGGTACTGACTACGAGCAGTACTTC
length: 18
size: .
V: TRBV27
D: TRBD2
J: TRBJ2-7

CDR3: CASSTISARDAEAFF
DNA: TGTGCCAGCAGTACCATCTCCGCCCGCGACGCTGAAGCTTTCTTT
length: 15
size: .
V: TRBV28
D: .
J: TRBJ1-1

CDR3: CASSESGSASTDTQYF
DNA: TGTGCCAGCAGCGAATCGGGGTCGGCTAGCACAGATACGCAGTATTTT
length: 16
size: .
V: TRBV3-1/TRBV3-2
D: .
J: TRBJ2-3

CDR3: CASSQTGTATGELFF
DNA: TGCGCCAGCAGCCAAACGGGGACAGCCACCGGGGAGCTGTTTTTT
length: 15
size: few
V: TRBV4-1
D: TRBD1
J: TRBJ2-2

CDR3: CASSLQGARNTIYF
DNA: TGTGCCAGCAGCCTACAGGGGGCGAGAAACACCATATATTTT
length: 14
size: .
V: TRBV7-2
D: TRBD1
J: TRBJ1-3

CDR3: CAGYEQYF
DNA: TGTGCCGGATACGAGCAGTACTTC
length: 8
size: .
V: TRBV19
D: .
J: TRBJ2-7

CDR3: CASSIADFTPYNEQFF
DNA: TGTGCCAGTAGTATAGCAGACTTCACCCCCTACAATGAGCAGTTCTTC
length: 16
size: .
V: TRBV19
D: .
J: TRBJ2-1

CDR3: CASTGTGAGNTEAFF
DNA: TGTGCCAGCACCGGGACAGGGGCGGGGAACACTGAAGCTTTCTTT
length: 15
size: .
V: TRBV6-5
D: TRBD1
J: TRBJ1-1

CDR3: CASSQETALGYTF
DNA: TGTGCCAGCAGCCAAGAGACAGCGCTGGGCTACACCTTC
length: 13
size: .
V: TRBV3-1/TRBV3-2
D: .
J: TRBJ1-2

CDR3: CASSQWAGTGANVLTF
DNA: TGTGCCAGCAGTCAATGGGCCGGGACTGGGGCCAACGTCCTGACTTTC
length: 16
size: .
V: TRBV27
D: .
J: TRBJ2-6

CDR3: CAWSVIDNYGYTF
DNA: TGTGCCTGGAGTGTAATAGATAACTATGGCTACACCTTC
length: 13
size: .
V: TRBV30
D: .
J: TRBJ1-2

CDR3: CASSLSGQSYSPLHF
DNA: TGTGCCAGCAGCCTGAGCGGACAGTCCTATTCACCCCTCCACTTT
length: 15
size: few
V: TRBV5-6
D: .
J: TRBJ1-6

CDR3: CASSRGQVYGYTF
DNA: TGTGCCAGCAGCCGGGGACAGGTCTATGGCTACACCTTC
length: 13
size: .
V: TRBV6-5
D: TRBD1
J: TRBJ1-2

CDR3: CASSSDRGRTVTEAFF
DNA: TGTGCCAGCAGCTCGGACAGGGGGCGCACGGTGACTGAAGCTTTCTTT
length: 16
size: .
V: TRBV5-4
D: TRBD1
J: TRBJ1-1

CDR3: CASSLKPGPGRAGELFF
DNA: TGTGCCAGCAGCTTAAAACCGGGTCCGGGGCGGGCCGGGGAGCTGTTTTTT
length: 17
size: .
V: TRBV7-9
D: .
J: TRBJ2-2

CDR3: CASSYSSRAAGYTF
DNA: TGTGCCAGCAGTTACTCGTCCAGGGCTGCTGGCTACACCTTC
length: 14
size: .
V: TRBV6-5
D: .
J: TRBJ1-2

CDR3: CASSHSGQANQPQHF
DNA: TGTGCCAGCAGCCATTCCGGACAGGCCAATCAGCCCCAGCATTTT
length: 15
size: .
V: TRBV4-2
D: TRBD1
J: TRBJ1-5

CDR3: CSVEVNTEAFF
DNA: TGCAGCGTTGAAGTGAACACTGAAGCTTTCTTT
length: 11
size: .
V: TRBV29-1
D: .
J: TRBJ1-1

CDR3: CASSVALGTEAFF
DNA: TGTGCCAGCAGCGTAGCTCTTGGCACTGAAGCTTTCTTT
length: 13
size: .
V: TRBV9
D: .
J: TRBJ1-1

CDR3: CASSLRFQGRGDEKLFF
DNA: TGTGCCAGCAGCTTGAGATTTCAGGGGAGAGGAGATGAAAAACTGTTTTTT
length: 17
size: few
V: TRBV5-6
D: .
J: TRBJ1-4

CDR3: CASSLPGGTQYF
DNA: TGTGCCAGCAGCCTGCCCGGCGGTACGCAGTATTTT
length: 12
size: .
V: TRBV3-1/TRBV3-2
D: .
J: TRBJ2-3

CDR3: CAESSQGQETQYF
DNA: TGTGCCGAATCATCGCAGGGCCAAGAGACCCAGTACTTC
length: 13
size: .
V: TRBV2
D: .
J: TRBJ2-5

CDR3: CASSLLRGLVYNEQFF
DNA: TGTGCCAGCAGCCTACTGAGGGGACTAGTCTACAATGAGCAGTTCTTC
length: 16
size: .
V: TRBV27
D: TRBD2
J: TRBJ2-1

CDR3: CASTRYLNEKLFF
DNA: TGTGCCAGCACCAGATACCTTAATGAAAAACTGTTTTTT
length: 13
size: .
V: TRBV2
D: .
J: TRBJ1-4

CDR3: CASSPTSPANYGYTF
DNA: TGTGCCAGCAGCCCCACTAGCCCAGCCAACTATGGCTACACCTTC
length: 15
size: .
V: TRBV7-2
D: .
J: TRBJ1-2

CDR3: CASSLDPAGGMEVDTGELFF
DNA: TGTGCCAGCAGCTTAGACCCAGCGGGGGGGATGGAGGTGGATACCGGGGAGCTGTTTTTT
length: 20
size: .
V: TRBV11-3
D: TRBD2
J: TRBJ2-2

CDR3: CASSPPTRTDTQYF
DNA: TGTGCCAGCAGCCCACCCACCCGCACAGATACGCAGTATTTT
length: 14
size: .
V: TRBV27
D: .
J: TRBJ2-3

CDR3: CASIPGGSSGNTIYF
DNA: TGCGCCAGCATCCCGGGCGGGAGCTCTGGAAACACCATATATTTT
length: 15
size: .
V: TRBV4-1
D: .
J: TRBJ1-3

CDR3: CASSLPGDYGYTF
DNA: TGTGCCAGCAGCTTGCCAGGGGACTATGGCTACACCTTC
length: 13
size: once
V: TRBV5-4
D: .
J: TRBJ1-2

CDR3: CASSDGGLETQYF
DNA: TGCGCCAGCAGCGACGGGGGGTTAGAGACCCAGTACTTC
length: 13
size: .
V: TRBV5-1
D: TRBD2
J: TRBJ2-5

CDR3: CASSGRTGTGTGELFF
DNA: TGTGCCAGCAGCGGCAGGACAGGGACGGGCACCGGGGAGCTGTTTTTT
length: 16
size: .
V: TRBV9
D: TRBD1
J: TRBJ2-2

CDR3: CASSSPQRAGANNEQFF
DNA: TGTGCCAGCAGTTCACCACAGAGGGCGGGGGCGAACAATGAGCAGTTCTTC
length: 17
size: .
V: TRBV28
D: .
J: TRBJ2-1

CDR3: CAWGGNQNQPQHF
DNA: TGTGCCTGGGGGGGGAATCAGAATCAGCCCCAGCATTTT
length: 13
size: .
V: TRBV30
D: .
J: TRBJ1-5

CDR3: CASSRQSSYEQYF
DNA: TGTGCCAGCAGCCGACAGAGCTCCTACGAGCAGTACTTC
length: 13
size: .
V: TRBV7-2
D: .
J: TRBJ2-7

CDR3: CASSSDGLDEQYF
DNA: TGTGCCAGCAGCTCGGACGGTTTGGACGAGCAGTACTTC
length: 13
size: .
V: TRBV7-9
D: .
J: TRBJ2-7

CDR3: CASSLGFEQYF
DNA: TGTGCCAGCAGTTTAGGGTTCGAGCAGTACTTC
length: 11
size: .
V: TRBV28
D: .
J: TRBJ2-7

CDR3: CASSLRSQETQYF
DNA: TGTGCCAGCAGTTTGAGAAGTCAAGAGACCCAGTACTTC
length: 13
size: .
V: TRBV12-3/TRBV12-4
D: .
J: TRBJ2-5

CDR3: CSSEENEGYTF
DNA: TGCAGCTCTGAGGAGAACGAAGGCTACACCTTC
length: 11
size: .
V: TRBV29-1
D: .
J: TRBJ1-2

CDR3: CATSDPGGSTDTQYF
DNA: TGTGCCACCAGTGATCCGGGTGGTAGCACAGATACGCAGTATTTT
length: 15
size: .
V: TRBV24-1
D: .
J: TRBJ2-3

CDR3: CASSQGQLGYGYTF
DNA: TGTGCCAGCAGTCAAGGACAGTTAGGCTATGGCTACACCTTC
length: 14
size: .
V: TRBV6-2/TRBV6-3
D: .
J: TRBJ1-2

CDR3: CASSLEGSSYNSPLHF
DNA: TGTGCCAGCAGCTTAGAAGGGAGCTCCTATAATTCACCCCTCCACTTT
length: 16
size: .
V: TRBV7-9
D: .
J: TRBJ1-6

CDR3: CASSIDRGNQPQHF
DNA: TGTGCCAGTAGTATCGACAGGGGAAATCAGCCCCAGCATTTT
length: 14
size: .
V: TRBV19
D: TRBD1
J: TRBJ1-5

CDR3: CASCGRGPSAFF
DNA: TGCGCCAGCTGTGGCCGGGGTCCGTCGGCTTTCTTT
length: 12
size: .
V: TRBV10-1
D: .
J: TRBJ1-1

CDR3: CASSVFTTTIGEQFF
DNA: TGTGCCAGCAGTGTATTCACCACTACAATAGGTGAGCAGTTCTTC
length: 15
size: .
V: TRBV2
D: .
J: TRBJ2-1

CDR3: CASSLRDRGQAFF
DNA: TGTGCCAGCAGTTTGAGGGACAGGGGCCAAGCTTTCTTT
length: 13
size: .
V: TRBV12-3/TRBV12-4
D: TRBD1
J: TRBJ1-1

CDR3: CASNALGMNTEAFF
DNA: TGTGCCAGCAACGCATTAGGCATGAACACTGAAGCTTTCTTT
length: 14
size: .
V: TRBV9
D: .
J: TRBJ1-1

CDR3: CASSAYYGYTF
DNA: TGTGCCAGTAGTGCCTACTATGGCTACACCTTC
length: 11
size: .
V: TRBV19
D: .
J: TRBJ1-2

CDR3: CASSPLEGTDTQYF
DNA: TGTGCCAGCTCACCACTAGAGGGCACAGATACGCAGTATTTT
length: 14
size: .
V: TRBV18
D: .
J: TRBJ2-3

CDR3: CAISEGKQGIRSPLHF
DNA: TGTGCCATCAGTGAAGGTAAACAGGGTATTAGATCACCCCTCCACTTT
length: 16
size: .
V: TRBV10-3
D: .
J: TRBJ1-6

CDR3: CASSTGGNTEAFF
DNA: TGTGCCAGCAGTACAGGGGGGAACACTGAAGCTTTCTTT
length: 13
size: .
V: TRBV28
D: TRBD1
J: TRBJ1-1

CDR3: CASSGPGPFFRGANVLTF
DNA: TGTGCCAGTAGTGGACCGGGGCCTTTTTTTCGTGGGGCCAACGTCCTGACTTTC
length: 18
size: once
V: TRBV19
D: .
J: TRBJ2-6

CDR3: CASSKGGRHFF
DNA: TGTGCCAGCAGCAAAGGGGGGAGACACTTCTTC
length: 11
size: .
V: TRBV3-1/TRBV3-2
D: .
J: TRBJ2-1

CDR3: CASSQEPTGQETQYF
DNA: TGTGCCAGCAGCCAAGAGCCTACAGGACAAGAGACCCAGTACTTC
length: 15
size: once
V: TRBV3-1/TRBV3-2
D: .
J: TRBJ2-5